Below are 20 T cell receptor beta chains sequenced from a single sample in a study of multiple sclerosis patients with progressive multifocal leukoencephalopathy. Time point here: before natalizumab initiation. Assay used: immunoSEQ multiplex PCR; TCRdb lists only in-frame clones, some missing. The table lists under 40,000 clones, 80% to 95% of them singletons. The sequenced sample was PBMCs. The receptor set was obtained from a man aged 25 to 40 with multiple sclerosis.

CDR3 nucleotide sequence: TGTGCCAGCAGCCCCGCGCCGGGACGTAACTATGGCTACACCTTC. Translating it yields CASSPAPGRNYGYTF. The rearrangement uses TRBV5-5 and TRBJ1-2; D might be TRBD1 (5 bases). V was pared by 4 bases and J by 1 base, with 14 bases between. This CDR3 has 15 amino acids. Germline CDR1 is SGHKS and CDR2 is YYEKEE (reference sequence).

The chain employs TRBV2 and TRBJ1-5; 10 bases are shared with TRBD1. Germline V CDR1 and CDR2: SNHLY, FYNNEI. The CDR3 contains 19 residues. J gave up 1 base and V 4 bases, and 13 bases lay outside the gene matches. CDR3 sequence (DNA): TGTGCCAGCAGTGTCTCCCCGGACAGGGGGATATCAAGCAATCAGCCCCAGCATTTT. Its translation is CASSVSPDRGISSNQPQHF.

This chain joins TRBV4-3 and TRBJ2-7; D is unresolved. Trimming took 0 bases from V and 6 from J, leaving 12 bases between them. CDR3 length: 14 residues. CDR1 is LGHNA, CDR2 YSLEER, per germline. CDR3 residues: CASSQDRSVGEQYF. Written as DNA, the CDR3 is TGCGCCAGCAGCCAAGATCGAAGCGTTGGCGAGCAGTACTTC.

V and J are TRBV13 and TRBJ2-1; D may be TRBD1 or TRBD2 (5 bases each). Trimming removed 4 bases at V and 0 bases at J, with 22 bases between. CDR3 size: 19 residues. The germline CDR1 and CDR2 sequences are PRHDT and FYEKMQ (reference sequence). The CDR3 coding sequence is TGTGCCAGCAGCTGGCTCGCTTCTTTGGGACCCCCCTCCTACAATGAGCAGTTCTTC. It encodes CASSWLASLGPPSYNEQFF.

This sequence joins TRBV6-5 and TRBJ2-7, with TRBD2 matching over 7 bases. The CDR3 is 15 amino acids. The J segment lost 0 bases and the V segment lost 2 bases, leaving 4 bases of the junction unmatched. The germline V gene has CDR1 MNHEY and CDR2 SVGAGI. The chain's CDR3 is CASSYGEGLSYEQYF. In DNA, the CDR3 is TGTGCCAGCAGTTACGGGGAGGGGCTCTCCTACGAGCAGTACTTC.

The chain uses TRBV6-1 and TRBJ1-6, with D perhaps matching TRBD1 (6 bases). Trimming removed 6 bases at V and 12 bases at J, with 18 bases between. The CDR3 is 14 amino acids. CDR1 and CDR2 from the germline V gene are MNHNS and SASEGT. The CDR3: CASRPMDGGRPLHF. In DNA form, the CDR3 reads TGTGCCAGCAGGCCCATGGACGGGGGGCGACCCCTCCACTTT.

J is TRBJ2-1 and V is TRBV7-8; 8 bases are a match to TRBD1. Germline CDR1 and CDR2: SGHVS and FQNEAQ. This CDR3 spans 15 amino acids. Unmatched junction bases numbered 5, after V lost 3 bases and J lost 4 bases. This CDR3 is CASSLGDRIYNEQFF. The CDR3 DNA sequence: TGTGCCAGCAGCTTGGGGGACAGGATATACAATGAGCAGTTCTTC.

This chain connects TRBV28 to TRBJ2-7; a weak D match, TRBD1 (5 bases). The length of the CDR3 is 13 residues. Germline V gene sequence: CDR1 MDHEN, CDR2 SYDVKM. CDR3 nucleotides: TGTGCCAGCAGTTTACAGGGAAACTACGAGCAGTGCGTC. It codes for CASSLQGNYEQCV.

Only a few counts were recorded for this clone. The V call is TRBV9, the J call TRBJ1-2; no clear D. Germline lookup yields CDR1 SGDLS and CDR2 YYNGEE. Deletions cut 2 bases from V and 4 bases from J, with 15 bases between. The CDR3 is 15 amino acids. CDR3 loop: CASSVGPTERYGYTF. For the CDR3, the DNA is TGTGCCAGCAGCGTCGGGCCCACCGAGCGCTATGGCTACACCTTC.

The chain combines TRBV7-2 with TRBJ1-2; 8 positions match TRBD1. Germline-derived CDR1 and CDR2 are SGHTA and FQGNSA. The CDR3 has 15 amino acids. After removal of 6 bases from V and 6 bases from J, the junction contained 12 bases not matched to a gene. The CDR3, as DNA: TGTGCCAGCAGTCTTACCTTCAGGGGGCTCCATGGCTACACCTTC. Amino acid sequence: CASSLTFRGLHGYTF.

This chain uses TRBV6-4 with TRBJ2-2; the D gene could be TRBD1 or TRBD2 (6 bases each). Germline V gene lookup returns CDR1 MRHNA and CDR2 SNTAGT. The CDR3 spans 12 residues. V was shortened by 8 bases and J by 3 bases, with 7 bases between the two germline ends. The CDR3 DNA reads TGTGCCAGCCGGGGGCACACCGGGGAGCTGTTTTTT. Protein product: CASRGHTGELFF.

This sequence joins TRBV9 and TRBJ1-1, with 9 bases aligning to TRBD1. The V gene's germline CDR1 is SGDLS and CDR2 YYNGEE. This CDR3 is 16 amino acids long. J was trimmed by 1 base and V by 3 bases; bases with no gene match: 7. The CDR3 spells CASSAYRGHGNTEAFF. CDR3 bases: TGTGCCAGCAGCGCTTACAGGGGGCACGGGAACACTGAAGCTTTCTTT.

V is TRBV6-1 and J is TRBJ1-5, with D uncertain. The CDR3 is 13 residues long. Germline values: CDR1 MNHNS, CDR2 SASEGT. Between the trimmed V and J ends, which lost 2 bases and 4 bases, there was a span of 6 bases. CDR3 region: CASSEWVNQPQHF. The DNA of the CDR3 is TGTGCCAGCAGTGAATGGGTTAATCAGCCCCAGCATTTT.

The CDR3 DNA reads as TGCGCCAGCAGCCAAGATCCCAGTTACTCTAGCACAGATACGCAGTATTTT. Translating it yields CASSQDPSYSSTDTQYF. J is TRBJ2-3 and V is TRBV4-3; D ambiguous. Germline CDR1 reads LGHNA; CDR2 reads YSLEER. The CDR3 contains 17 residues. V lost 0 bases, J lost 0 bases, and 13 bases lay in between.

The chain is built from TRBV4-3 and TRBJ1-2; D perhaps matches TRBD1 (5 bases). The CDR3 is made up of 13 amino acids. V was pared by 2 bases and J by 8 bases, with 12 bases between. Germline CDR1 is LGHNA and CDR2 is YSLEER. The CDR3 DNA reads TGCGCCAGCAGCCAATCTCCAGGGCCCGGCTACACCTTC. The encoded protein is CASSQSPGPGYTF.

The chain links TRBV29-1 to TRBJ2-3; unclear D gene. The ends were cut back, 3 bases at V and 5 bases at J, with 15 bases in the middle. From germline, CDR1 is SQVTM and CDR2 ANQGSEA. The length of the CDR3 is 14 residues. DNA of the CDR3: TGCAGCGTTGACCAGCGACAAAAAGGAGATACGCAGTATTTT. It translates to CSVDQRQKGDTQYF.

The chain recombines TRBV25-1 with TRBJ2-5; maybe TRBD1 (6 bases). Trimming shortened V by 2 bases and J by 5 bases, and 15 bases separated the two germline ends. Looked up from germline, CDR1 is MGHDK and CDR2 is SYGVNS. CDR3 length equals 15 residues. CDR3 bases: TGTGCCAGCAGTGAACAGGGGTACTGGGGGGAGACCCAGTACTTC. Residues: CASSEQGYWGETQYF.

This chain links TRBV7-9 with TRBJ2-3; TRBD1 matches 7 bases. The CDR3 is 17 amino acids. V shed 6 bases, J shed 1 base, and the junction held 13 bases outside the gene matches. The V gene's germline CDR1 is SEHNR and CDR2 FQNEAQ (reference sequence). The CDR3 region is CASSPGQDSLGTDTQYF. The CDR3 bases are TGTGCCAGCAGTCCCGGACAGGACTCCCTTGGCACAGATACGCAGTATTTT.

V and J are TRBV4-1 and TRBJ2-5; no clear D. This CDR3 has 12 amino acids. Trimming took 1 base from V and 7 from J, leaving 7 bases between them. CDR1 is MGHRA and CDR2 is YSYEKL in the germline V gene. The CDR3 reads CASSQVDGTQYF. The DNA for the CDR3 is TGCGCCAGCAGCCAAGTTGATGGGACCCAGTACTTC.

The chain joins TRBV18 to TRBJ2-1; D might be TRBD2 (5 bases). CDR3 length: 16 amino acids. With 6 bases removed from V and 6 bases from J, the gap between germline ends came to 21 bases. The germline V gene has CDR1 KGHSH and CDR2 LQKENI. CDR3 in DNA: TGTGCCAGCTCGTATATCCGAGGAGAAGAGGGCAATGAGCAGTTCTTC. Protein sequence: CASSYIRGEEGNEQFF.